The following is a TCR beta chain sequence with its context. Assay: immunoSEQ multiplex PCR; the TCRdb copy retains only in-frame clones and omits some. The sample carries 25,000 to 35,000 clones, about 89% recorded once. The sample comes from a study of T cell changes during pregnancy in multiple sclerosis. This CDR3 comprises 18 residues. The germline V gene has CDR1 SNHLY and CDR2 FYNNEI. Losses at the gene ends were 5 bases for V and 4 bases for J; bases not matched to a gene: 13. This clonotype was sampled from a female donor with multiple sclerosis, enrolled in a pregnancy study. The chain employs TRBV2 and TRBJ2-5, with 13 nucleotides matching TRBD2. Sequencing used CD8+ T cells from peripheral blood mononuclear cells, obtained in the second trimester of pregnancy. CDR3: CASSREGLAGILGETQYF. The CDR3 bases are TGTGCCAGCAGTCGCGAGGGACTAGCGGGAATTCTTGGAGAGACCCAGTACTTC.